The 10 T cell receptor beta chains below were found in one sample sequenced in a study of cytomegalovirus exposure and HLA in healthy donors (dated by TCRdb to 2016 to 2017). Receptor amplification or capture employed the immunoSEQ multiplex PCR assay. For the multiplex PCR, a mixture combining 60 forward primers for TCR Vbeta segments and 13 reverse primers for TCR Jbeta segments was used. Imported from immuneACCESS, the table was reduced by TCRdb to in-frame sequences with V and J called. These copies leave out some clones; in studies compared against another copy, an unresolved V gene accounts for under half, and the cause of the remainder is not known. The sample table shows over 95,000 clones, and roughly 76% are seen once. The top ten constitute about 12% of the sample. What was sequenced was PBMCs. The receptors come from a woman in her forties in good health and CMV-seropositive.

The gene calls are TRBV10-3 and TRBJ2-7, with a possible D match to TRBD2 (6 bases). This CDR3 comprises 15 residues. V was shortened by 3 bases and J by 3 bases, with 15 bases between the two germline ends. Germline values: CDR1 ENHRY, CDR2 SYGVKD. The CDR3 bases are TGTGCCATCAGTGATGGGGCTAGCGTCGGCTACGAGCAGTACTTC. This gives the protein CAISDGASVGYEQYF.

The rearrangement uses TRBV5-1 and TRBJ2-5, with TRBD1 as a possible D gene (6 bases). V dropped 0 bases and J dropped 3 bases, with 12 bases sitting between them. The CDR3 runs 15 residues. Germline V CDR1 and CDR2: SGHRS, YFSETQ. DNA for the CDR3: TGCGCCAGCAGCTTGGGGTCAGGGGCAAAAGAGACCCAGTACTTC. Translation gives CASSLGSGAKETQYF. The full variable domain, rest sourced from reference TRBV5-1 and TRBJ2-5, is KAGVTQTPRYLIKTRGQQVTLSCSPISGHRSVSWYQQTPGQGLQFLFEYFSETQRNKGNFPGRFSGRQFSNSRSEMNVSTLELGDSALYLCASSLGSGAKETQYFGPGTRLLVL.

This clone was recorded a few times. The chain is built from TRBV5-6 and TRBJ1-3; 9 bases match TRBD1. CDR1 is SGHDT and CDR2 is YYEEEE in the germline V gene. The CDR3 spans 15 residues. Germline trimming cut 0 bases from V and 3 bases from J; bases unmatched to any gene: 1. CDR3 residues: CASSLGDRVGNTIYF. The DNA of the CDR3 is TGTGCCAGCAGCTTGGGGGACAGGGTTGGAAACACCATATATTTT.

This clone was seen a few times. The chain links TRBV7-8 to TRBJ2-7; perhaps TRBD2 as D (5 bases). Trimming stripped 5 bases from V and 3 bases from J, with 5 bases between. The CDR3 runs 11 residues. Germline V CDR1 and CDR2: SGHVS, FQNEAQ. CDR3 DNA sequence: TGTGCCAGCAGCGAGGGCTACGAGCAGTACTTC. Translation gives CASSEGYEQYF.

The V gene is TRBV7-8, the J gene TRBJ2-7; the D is unclear. This CDR3 is 12 amino acids long. Germline assignment: CDR1 SGHVS and CDR2 FQNEAQ. V was cut by 5 bases and J by 2 bases, with 7 bases left in between. The CDR3 protein is CASSLFAYEQYF. The CDR3 DNA is TGTGCCAGCAGCCTCTTTGCCTACGAGCAGTACTTC.

The rearrangement uses TRBV6-5 and TRBJ1-3; D unclear. V was clipped by 8 bases and J by 0 bases, with 8 bases between them. Germline-derived CDR1 and CDR2 are MNHEY and SVGAGI. This CDR3 has 13 residues. The CDR3 is CASSPLSGNTIYF. The CDR3 DNA follows: TGTGCCAGCTCCCCCCTCTCTGGAAACACCATATATTTT.

This chain uses TRBV7-2 with TRBJ2-5, with 11 bases that match TRBD1. Germline trimming cut 3 bases from V and 10 bases from J; bases unmatched to any gene: 7. This CDR3 spans 14 amino acids. The germline V gene has CDR1 SGHTA and CDR2 FQGNSA. The CDR3 loop is CASSLEGQGDGQYF. In nucleotides, the CDR3 is TGTGCCAGCAGCTTGGAGGGACAGGGGGACGGCCAGTACTTC.

The rearrangement uses TRBV6-6 and TRBJ1-4; possible D gene TRBD1, 6 bases. Trimming took 1 base from V and 10 from J, leaving 13 bases between them. There are 14 residues in the CDR3. Germline V gene lookup returns CDR1 MNHNY and CDR2 SVGAGI (reference sequence). The CDR3 DNA sequence: TGTGCCAGCAGTTACTTCACAGGGTCTGGAAAACTGTTTTTT. Translated: CASSYFTGSGKLFF.

The gene calls are TRBV7-2 and TRBJ1-2; no clear D. Trimming shortened V by 1 base and J by 4 bases, and 13 bases separated the two germline ends. Germline V lookup: CDR1 SGHTA, CDR2 FQGNSA. The CDR3 has 15 residues. CDR3 sequence reads: CASSLVLSSVYGYTF. The CDR3 DNA sequence: TGTGCCAGCAGCTTAGTTTTATCGTCAGTCTATGGCTACACCTTC.

The chain uses TRBV5-1 and TRBJ1-2; 8 bases fit TRBD1. J lost 1 base, V lost 4 bases, and 6 bases had no gene match. The germline V gene encodes CDR1 SGHRS and CDR2 YFSETQ. The CDR3 has 15 amino acids. The CDR3 bases are TGCGCCAGCAGCATAGGGACAGGCCTTAACTATGGCTACACCTTC. It codes for CASSIGTGLNYGYTF.